The 22 T cell receptor beta chains given below trace back to one sample, sequenced in a study of radiotherapy plus CTLA-4 blockade in lung cancer. Clones were read by immunoSEQ multiplex PCR, and TCRdb kept only the in-frame ones, dropping some. The repertoire holds about 120,000 clones, with 85% to 90% as singletons. Here the sequenced sample was peripheral blood, taken from a patient treated with radiotherapy plus ipilimumab. These receptors were collected from a human donor with non-small cell lung cancer that progressed on radiotherapy plus ipilimumab.

This clone was detected only once. The chain employs TRBV7-6 and TRBJ2-5; 10 nucleotides align to TRBD1. Germline trimming cut 6 bases from V and 5 bases from J; bases unmatched to any gene: 6. Germline-derived CDR1 and CDR2 are SGHVS and FNYEAQ. The CDR3 is made up of 14 amino acids. The DNA of the CDR3 is TGTGCCAGCAGACAACGGGACAGGGGTGAGACCCAGTACTTC. This gives the protein CASRQRDRGETQYF. The full variable domain, its missing parts supplied by reference TRBV7-6 and TRBJ2-5, is GAGVSQSPRYKVTKRGQDVALRCDPISGHVSLYWYRQALGQGPEFLTYFNYEAQQDKSGLPNDRFSAERPEGSISTLTIQRTEQRDSAMYRCASRQRDRGETQYFGPGTRLLVL.

The chain carries TRBV5-1 and TRBJ2-5; D remains ambiguous. The CDR3 runs to 14 residues. With 0 bases removed from V and 4 bases from J, the gap between germline ends came to 10 bases. Germline V gene lookup returns CDR1 SGHRS and CDR2 YFSETQ. CDR3 protein: CASSLAGWGETQYF. CDR3 DNA sequence: TGCGCCAGCAGCTTGGCCGGATGGGGAGAGACCCAGTACTTC.

The chain is built from TRBV27 and TRBJ2-7; D unclear. The V and J ends lost 5 bases and 3 bases respectively, with 2 bases between them. The CDR3 loop spans 10 amino acids. The V gene's germline CDR1 is MNHEY and CDR2 SMNVEV (reference sequence). Written as DNA, the CDR3 is TGTGCCAGCAGTCGCTACGAGCAGTACTTC. It encodes CASSRYEQYF.

The V call is TRBV27, the J call TRBJ1-2; D may be TRBD1 (5 bases). This CDR3 spans 13 amino acids. The V end lost 5 bases, the J end lost 7 bases, and 14 bases lay between the germline ends. Germline V gene data show CDR1 as MNHEY and CDR2 as SMNVEV (reference sequence). The CDR3 DNA sequence: TGTGCCAGCAGTCCTAACCAGGGAGCTGGCTACACCTTC. Protein sequence: CASSPNQGAGYTF.

The J gene is TRBJ2-7, the V gene TRBV2; D is uncertain. The length of the CDR3 is 10 residues. The germline gives CDR1 SNHLY, CDR2 FYNNEI. Trimming cost V 6 bases and J 5 bases, with 5 bases left between them. CDR3 sequence: CASRSNEQYF. The CDR3 DNA reads as TGTGCCAGCAGAAGTAACGAGCAGTACTTC.

This clone has just one count. This rearrangement joins TRBV19 to TRBJ2-7; TRBD2 agrees at 8 bases. In germline, CDR1 is LNHDA, CDR2 SQIVND (reference sequence). The junction had 5 bases not matched to a gene; V was cut back by 10 bases and J by 3 bases. This CDR3 region has 12 residues. CDR3 nucleotide sequence: TGTGCCACGAAGAGCGGGAGCTACGAGCAGTACTTC. Its translation is CATKSGSYEQYF.

The chain recombines TRBV10-2 with TRBJ2-5, with a weak D call TRBD2 (5 bases). V lost 2 bases to trimming and J lost 5 bases, with 12 bases between them. From germline, CDR1 is WSHSY and CDR2 SAAADI. CDR3 length equals 14 residues. CDR3 protein: CASSERNRGETQYF. For the CDR3, the DNA is TGCGCCAGCAGTGAGAGGAATCGAGGGGAGACCCAGTACTTC.

This rearrangement joins TRBV4-1 to TRBJ1-2, with 9 bases fitting TRBD1. Germline loops: CDR1 MGHRA, CDR2 YSYEKL. CDR3 length equals 14 residues. V shed 4 bases, J shed 6 bases, and the junction held 6 bases outside the gene matches. The CDR3 sequence is CASSLLTGGHGYTF. The CDR3 DNA reads TGCGCCAGCAGCCTACTGACAGGGGGTCATGGCTACACCTTC.

The chain joins TRBV2 to TRBJ1-1; weak D call: TRBD1 (5 bases). Trimming took 1 base from V and 7 from J, leaving 7 bases between them. The CDR3 has 12 amino acids. CDR1 and CDR2 (germline): SNHLY, FYNNEI. CDR3 amino acids: CASSEGTSEAFF. The CDR3 DNA is TGTGCCAGCAGTGAAGGGACAAGTGAAGCTTTCTTT.

CDR3 bases: TGTGCTAGTGGTTTGGTACTGGGAAACACCATATATTTT. This gives the protein CASGLVLGNTIYF. The chain recombines TRBV12-5 with TRBJ1-3; the D is unclear. The V and J ends lost 0 bases and 4 bases respectively, with 4 bases between them. Germline V gene data show CDR1 as LGHNT and CDR2 as FRNRAP. This CDR3 region has 13 residues.

The CDR3 here is CASSPPRGQGNGRANVLTF. Here the CDR3 DNA reads TGTGCCAGCTCACCTCCGCGAGGACAGGGGAATGGTAGGGCCAACGTCCTGACTTTC. The rearrangement uses TRBV18 and TRBJ2-6; TRBD1 matches at 9 bases. The CDR3 loop spans 19 amino acids. Germline V gene sequence: CDR1 KGHSH, CDR2 LQKENI. The ends lost 3 bases at V and 5 bases at J; junction bases unmatched: 14. Together with reference TRBV18 and TRBJ2-6, the CDR3 gives the full variable domain: NAGVMQNPRHLVRRRGQEARLRCSPMKGHSHVYWYRQLPEEGLKFMVYLQKENIIDESGMPKERFSAEFPKEGPSILRIQQVVRGDSAAYFCASSPPRGQGNGRANVLTFGAGSRLTVL.

Note on this clone: The junction departs from germline at one end; a sequencing error may be responsible. This chain uses TRBV20-1 with TRBJ2-3; tentatively, D is TRBD1 (5 bases). This CDR3 is 8 amino acids long. CDR1 DFQATT and CDR2 SNEGSKA come from the germline V gene (reference sequence). DNA for the CDR3: TGCAGTGCTAGAGGGGGCGGTTTT. As protein: CSARGGGF.

This clone was counted only a few times. The chain carries TRBV6-5 and TRBJ1-1, with D maybe TRBD1 (6 bases). Deletions cut 0 bases from V and 5 bases from J, with 13 bases between. Germline loops: CDR1 MNHEY, CDR2 SVGAGI. The CDR3 totals 15 residues. CDR3 DNA: TGTGCCAGCAGTTACTCCAGGGGCGCGGCGACTGAAGCTTTCTTT. This encodes CASSYSRGAATEAFF.

The chain has TRBV9 and TRBJ2-5; perhaps TRBD1 as D (6 bases). Germline V gene lookup returns CDR1 SGDLS and CDR2 YYNGEE. The CDR3 is made up of 16 amino acids. V lost 4 bases and J 7 bases, leaving 23 bases between the germline ends. The DNA for the CDR3 is TGTGCCAGCAGCACAGGGATTGGGGAGCCGCCGGGGACCCAGTACTTC. It translates to CASSTGIGEPPGTQYF.

The V gene is TRBV5-1, the J gene TRBJ1-1, with D perhaps matching TRBD1 (5 bases). Per the germline V gene, CDR1 is SGHRS and CDR2 is YFSETQ. Trimming removed 0 bases at V and 3 bases at J, with 12 bases between. This CDR3 is 15 amino acids long. The DNA for the CDR3 is TGCGCCAGCAGCTTGGACGGGGGACCGGACACTGAAGCTTTCTTT. Translated: CASSLDGGPDTEAFF.

This chain uses TRBV19 with TRBJ2-3, with 7 bases lining up with TRBD1. The CDR3 extends over 14 amino acids. Germline-derived CDR1 and CDR2 are LNHDA and SQIVND (reference sequence). V lost 8 bases to trimming and J lost 7 bases; unmatched junction nucleotides: 12. The CDR3 coding sequence is TGTGCCAGTGGAAACAGGGGACGCAAAAATACGCAGTATTTT. This codes for CASGNRGRKNTQYF.

The CDR3 DNA follows: TGCGCCAGCAGCTTATTTGCCGCAACTAATGAAAAACTGTTTTTT. Translation gives CASSLFAATNEKLFF. The gene calls are TRBV5-1 and TRBJ1-4; D unresolved. The CDR3 is 15 residues long. V was pared by 2 bases and J by 0 bases, with 8 bases between. Germline V gene data show CDR1 as SGHRS and CDR2 as YFSETQ.

The chain recombines TRBV18 with TRBJ2-1; D is perhaps TRBD1 or TRBD2 (5 bases each). The CDR3 contains 17 residues. With 6 bases removed from V and 0 bases from J, the gap between germline ends came to 18 bases. CDR1 and CDR2 from the germline V gene are KGHSH and LQKENI. CDR3 residues: CASSKRSGTDSYNEQFF. CDR3 nucleotide sequence: TGTGCCAGCTCCAAACGATCCGGGACGGACTCCTACAATGAGCAGTTCTTC.

Details on this clone: Relative to the germline gene, one junction end is altered; a read error may explain this. The chain carries TRBV6-4 and TRBJ2-1, with D maybe TRBD2 (6 bases). In germline, CDR1 is MRHNA, CDR2 SNTAGT. The CDR3 totals 19 residues. CDR3 coding DNA: TGTGCCGGCAGTGAGACCCTCCAATTGGCGCGGGGTCCATCCAATGAGCAGTTCTTC. Translation gives CAGSETLQLARGPSNEQFF.

This chain links TRBV6-6 with TRBJ2-3, with 8 bases that match TRBD2. The CDR3 spans 16 residues. The J segment lost 4 bases and the V segment lost 5 bases, leaving 11 bases of the junction unmatched. The germline CDR1 and CDR2 sequences are MNHNY and SVGAGI (reference sequence). The CDR3 sequence is CASSHLSGNGADTQYF. CDR3 DNA: TGTGCCAGCAGTCACCTTAGCGGGAACGGTGCAGATACGCAGTATTTT.

The J gene is TRBJ2-3, the V gene TRBV29-1; D not certain. The V and J ends lost 3 bases and 8 bases respectively, with 15 bases between them. This CDR3 has 13 amino acids. CDR1 is SQVTM, CDR2 ANQGSEA, per germline. Written as DNA, the CDR3 is TGCAGCGTTGAGAACAGCCCGTCCGGTACGCAGTATTTT. Amino acids: CSVENSPSGTQYF.

In its sample, this clone was seen once. The chain couples TRBV30 to TRBJ2-5; TRBD2 matches at 7 bases. With V trimmed by 8 bases and J by 5 bases, 20 bases remained unmatched. This CDR3 has 16 residues. Germline loops: CDR1 GTSNPN, CDR2 SVGIG (reference sequence). CDR3 loop: CANPLWREYIVETQYF. Here the CDR3 DNA reads TGTGCCAACCCCCTGTGGCGGGAGTACATCGTCGAGACCCAGTACTTC.